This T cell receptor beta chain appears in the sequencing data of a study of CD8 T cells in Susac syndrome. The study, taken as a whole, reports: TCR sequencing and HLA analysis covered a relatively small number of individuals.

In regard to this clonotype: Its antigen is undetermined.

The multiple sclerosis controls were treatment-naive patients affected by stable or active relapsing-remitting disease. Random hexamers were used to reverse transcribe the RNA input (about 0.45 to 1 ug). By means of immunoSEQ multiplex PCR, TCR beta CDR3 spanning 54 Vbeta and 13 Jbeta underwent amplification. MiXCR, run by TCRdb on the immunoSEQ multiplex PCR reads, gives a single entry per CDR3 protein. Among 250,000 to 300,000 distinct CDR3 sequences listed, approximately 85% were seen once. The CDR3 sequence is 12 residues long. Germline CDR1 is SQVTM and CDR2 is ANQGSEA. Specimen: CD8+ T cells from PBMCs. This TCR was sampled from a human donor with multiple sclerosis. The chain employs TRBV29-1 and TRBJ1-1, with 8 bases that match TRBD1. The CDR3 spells CRIDRGNTEAFF. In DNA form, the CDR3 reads TGCAGGATAGACAGGGGGAACACTGAAGCTTTCTTT.